This TCR beta chain derives from a study of beta chain features in type 1 diabetes. General study results and limits: Naive, central memory and Treg TCRB repertoires seemed to resemble each other more closely in patients than they did in healthy donors. A moderate, significant TCRB CDR3 shortening appeared in type 1 diabetes across four CD4+ subsets.

In its sample, this clone was seen a few times. The antigen remains unidentified. The authors reverse transcribed all of the isolated RNA, so sequencing captured expressed TCRB transcripts. This table comes from immunoSEQ multiplex PCR, and its TCRdb copy is limited to in-frame clones, with some not included. The sample includes some 63,000 clones, roughly 50% of them seen just once. It was one heparinised blood draw, averaging roughly 100 mL, that each donor gave. The V end lost 6 bases, the J end lost 4 bases, and 25 bases lay between the germline ends. CDR3 length equals 17 residues. The gene calls are TRBV23-1 and TRBJ2-7, with D maybe TRBD1 (6 bases). TRBV23-1 qualifies as an ORF whose function is uncertain. The sequencing sample was made of central memory CD4+ T cells from blood. The source is a man younger than 40 with type 1 diabetes. The CDR3 spells CASRVRTDRNTGYEQYF. The CDR3 DNA reads TGCGCCAGCAGGGTTCGGACAGACCGAAATACGGGATACGAGCAGTACTTC.